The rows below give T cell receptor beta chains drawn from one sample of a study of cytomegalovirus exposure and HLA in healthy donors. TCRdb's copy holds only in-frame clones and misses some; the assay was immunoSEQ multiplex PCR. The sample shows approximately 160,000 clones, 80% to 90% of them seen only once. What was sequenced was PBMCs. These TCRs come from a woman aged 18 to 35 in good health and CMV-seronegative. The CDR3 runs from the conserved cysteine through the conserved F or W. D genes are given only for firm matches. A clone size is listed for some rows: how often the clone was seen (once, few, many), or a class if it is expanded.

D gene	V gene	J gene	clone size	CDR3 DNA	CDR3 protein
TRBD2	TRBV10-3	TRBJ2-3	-	TGTGCCATCAGTCCCCAACTAGCGGGAGGGGGGGATACGCAGTATTTT	CAISPQLAGGGDTQYF
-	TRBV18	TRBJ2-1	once	TGTGCCAGCTCACCGCAAAACGACAGGACGGGCAATGAGCAGTTCTTC	CASSPQNDRTGNEQFF
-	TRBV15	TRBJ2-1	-	TGTGCCACCAGGGCGGGCGTTGGAGAGTCCTACAATGAGCAGTTCTTC	CATRAGVGESYNEQFF
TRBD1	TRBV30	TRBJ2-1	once	TGTGCCTGGAGTCGTACAGGGGCTTACAATGAGCAGTTCTTC	CAWSRTGAYNEQFF
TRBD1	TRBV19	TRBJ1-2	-	TGTGCCAGTACCCCCGGAGGGGGCGCATTAATCTATGGCTACACCTTC	CASTPGGGALIYGYTF
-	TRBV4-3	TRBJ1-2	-	TGCGCCAGCAGCCAAGGGAACAGCTATGGCTACACCTTC	CASSQGNSYGYTF
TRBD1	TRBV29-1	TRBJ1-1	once	TGCAGCGTGGAGACGACAGGGGGCATGAACACTGAAGCTTTCTTT	CSVETTGGMNTEAFF
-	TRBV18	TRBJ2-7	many	TGTGCCAGCTCACCCCCAGGGGAGGGGGTCTACGAGCAGTACTTC	CASSPPGEGVYEQYF
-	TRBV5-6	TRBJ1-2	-	TGTGCCAGCAGAGGCCCCCGCCTGAGGGCCTATGGCTACACCTTC	CASRGPRLRAYGYTF
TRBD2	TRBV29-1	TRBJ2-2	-	TGCCTCATCCTAGCGGAGACCGGGGAGCTGTTTTTT	CLILAETGELFF
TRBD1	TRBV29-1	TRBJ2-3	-	TGCAGCGTTGAAGGGGGACAGGTAAAAGATACGCAGTATTTT	CSVEGGQVKDTQYF
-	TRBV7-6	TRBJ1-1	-	TGTGCCAGCAGTCGTTTGAACACTGAAGCTTTCTTT	CASSRLNTEAFF
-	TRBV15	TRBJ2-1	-	TGTGCCACCAGCAGAGGGGGGGGCTTCTACAATGAGCAGTTCTTC	CATSRGGGFYNEQFF
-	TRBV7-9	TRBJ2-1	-	TGTGCCAGCAGCGGGGCGTGGGGGGAGCGCAGCTACCTAAACAATGAGCAGTTCTTC	CASSGAWGERSYLNNEQFF
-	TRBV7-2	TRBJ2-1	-	TGTGCCAGCAGCTTAGGGCTAGCGTCTACATCCTACAATGAGCAGTTCTTC	CASSLGLASTSYNEQFF
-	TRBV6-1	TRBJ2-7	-	TGTGCCAGCAGCGTGGGACATTTCTACGAGCAGTACTTC	CASSVGHFYEQYF
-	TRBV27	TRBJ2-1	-	TGTGCCAGCAGAGTAAGCCCGGACAATGAGCAGTTCTTC	CASRVSPDNEQFF
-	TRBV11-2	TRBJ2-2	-	TGTGCCAGCAGCTCGGGTGGGGCAGGGGAAACGGAGAACACCGGGGAGCTGTTTTTT	CASSSGGAGETENTGELFF
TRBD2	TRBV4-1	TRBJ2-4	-	TGCGCCAGCAGCCAAGATGTGGGACTAGCGGGGGAGGTTGTCCTAGCCAAAAACATTCAGTACTTC	CASSQDVGLAGEVVLAKNIQYF
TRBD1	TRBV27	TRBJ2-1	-	TGTGCCAGCAGTTATGGGACAGGGGGCTCTAATGAGCAGTTCTTC	CASSYGTGGSNEQFF
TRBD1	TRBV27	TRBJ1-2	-	TGTGCCAGCAGCGAATCCGGGACAGGGGTCTATGGCTACACCTTC	CASSESGTGVYGYTF
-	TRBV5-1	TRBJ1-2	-	TGCGCCAGCAGCTTGGAGAGTCTCGAGGGCTACACCTTC	CASSLESLEGYTF
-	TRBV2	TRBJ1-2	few	TGTGCCAGCAGTCCCCAGGGGAACGTGGATGGCTACACCTTC	CASSPQGNVDGYTF
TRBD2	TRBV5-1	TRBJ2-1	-	TGCGCCAGCAGCTCCCGGCCGCCTAGCGGGAGTACCTACAATGAGCAGTTCTTC	CASSSRPPSGSTYNEQFF
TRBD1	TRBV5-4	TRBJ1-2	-	TGTGCCAGCAGCTTGGATCAGGGGATCCGTATGGACAGGGACTATGGCTACACCTTC	CASSLDQGIRMDRDYGYTF
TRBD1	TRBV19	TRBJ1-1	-	TGTGCCAGTAGGAGGGACAGGGCCTGGGACACTGAAGCTTTCTTT	CASRRDRAWDTEAFF
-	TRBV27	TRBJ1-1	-	TGTGCCAGCAGGCTCACCGGGGGGGTGAACACTGAAGCTTTCTTT	CASRLTGGVNTEAFF
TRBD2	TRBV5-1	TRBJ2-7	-	TGCGCCAGCAGCTTGCAAACTAGCGGTACCTACGAGCAGTACTTC	CASSLQTSGTYEQYF